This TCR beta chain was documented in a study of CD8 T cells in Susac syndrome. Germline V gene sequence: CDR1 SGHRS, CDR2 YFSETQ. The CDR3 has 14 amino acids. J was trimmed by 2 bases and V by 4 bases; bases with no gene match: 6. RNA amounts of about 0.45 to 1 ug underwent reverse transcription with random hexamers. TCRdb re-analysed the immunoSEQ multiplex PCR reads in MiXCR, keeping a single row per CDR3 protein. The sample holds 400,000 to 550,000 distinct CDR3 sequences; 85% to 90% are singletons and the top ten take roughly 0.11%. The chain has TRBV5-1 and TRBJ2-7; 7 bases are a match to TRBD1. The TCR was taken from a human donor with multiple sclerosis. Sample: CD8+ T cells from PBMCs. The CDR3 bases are TGCGCCAGCAGCCCGGACAGGCCCGCCTACGAGCAGTACTTC. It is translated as CASSPDRPAYEQYF.